These T cell receptor beta chains were read from a single sample in a study of shared T cell receptors in the human thymus. The table came from immunoSEQ multiplex PCR; TCRdb's copy has only in-frame clones and leaves some out. The sample has 600,000 to 900,000 clones; approximately 85% are singletons. The same data also contributed to another study, on human thymus T cells.

Source material: thymocytes. Source of these receptors: a girl under three years old with a congenital heart defect. Both conserved end residues are part of each CDR3. The D gene is left open where the match is weak. Size tells how often a clone was seen (once, few, many) or the class of an expanded clone, and some rows leave it out.

j_call,v_call,clone_size,d_call,cdr3_nt,cdr3_aa
TRBJ2-2,TRBV7-9,few,TRBD1,TGTGCCAGCAGGTACCCCGGGACAGGAAACACCGGGGAGCTGTTTTTT,CASRYPGTGNTGELFF
TRBJ1-6,TRBV4-1,NA,NA,TGCGCCAGCACCCGGGGTCCCGGACCCAGCTCCTATAATTCACCCCTCCACTTT,CASTRGPGPSSYNSPLHF
TRBJ2-5,TRBV5-1,NA,TRBD2,TGCGCCAGCAGCATCACCGGGACTAGCGGGGGGGAGATACAAGAGACCCAGTACTTC,CASSITGTSGGEIQETQYF
TRBJ2-3,TRBV6-4,NA,TRBD2,TGTGCCAGCAGTAAACTAGCGGGGCGCACAGATACGCAGTATTTT,CASSKLAGRTDTQYF
TRBJ1-5,TRBV21-1,NA,NA,TGTGCCAGACACAGTGACAATCAGCCCCAGCATTTT,CARHSDNQPQHF
TRBJ2-7,TRBV28,NA,NA,TGTGCCAGCAGTTCCTACAGCTACGAGCAGTACTTC,CASSSYSYEQYF
TRBJ1-6,TRBV5-1,once,TRBD1,TGCGCCAGCAGCTTGTGTCTGGGACAGTATAATTCCCCCCTCCACTTT,CASSLCLGQYNSPLHF
TRBJ1-3,TRBV28,NA,TRBD1,TGTGCCAGCAGCCTGGATGGAACAGGGGAAGGTCTGGGGGCTGGAAACACCATATATTTT,CASSLDGTGEGLGAGNTIYF
TRBJ2-4,TRBV5-1,NA,TRBD1,TGCGCCAGCAGCTTGTGTCAACCCGACAGGGGCGATGGTCTAGCCAAAAACATTCAGTACTTC,CASSLCQPDRGDGLAKNIQYF
TRBJ2-3,TRBV7-9,NA,TRBD2,TGTGCCAGCAGCTTAGCGGGACTAGCCTCCGTCACAGATACGCAGTATTTT,CASSLAGLASVTDTQYF
TRBJ1-4,TRBV6-1,NA,NA,TGTGCCAGCAGAACCAGGGTCGTGCGTGAAAAACTGTTTTTT,CASRTRVVREKLFF
TRBJ2-7,TRBV6-1,NA,TRBD1,TGTGCCAGCAGTGAAGAGCGACAGGGGGGCAGCGACGAGCAGTACTTC,CASSEERQGGSDEQYF
TRBJ2-7,TRBV7-9,NA,TRBD1,TGTGCCAGCAGCTTAGGGAACAGGGGAACCCACTACGAGCAGTACTTC,CASSLGNRGTHYEQYF
TRBJ2-7,TRBV6-6,NA,TRBD2,TGTGCCAGCAGTTACTTCGTGGGGAGGGCCTACGAGCAGTACTTC,CASSYFVGRAYEQYF
TRBJ2-5,TRBV29-1,NA,NA,TGCAGCGTTGAAGTCCACGACAGGTGGAGAGAGACCCAGTACTTC,CSVEVHDRWRETQYF
TRBJ2-5,TRBV5-1,NA,TRBD1,TGCGCCAGCAGCCGGGGACAGGGTGAGACCCAGTACTTC,CASSRGQGETQYF
TRBJ2-3,TRBV4-3,NA,TRBD1,TGCGCCAGCAGCCAAGAACGACAGGGACCAGATACGCAGTATTTT,CASSQERQGPDTQYF
TRBJ1-6,TRBV6-4,NA,NA,TGTGCCAGCAGAAACAGCTCCTATAATTCACCCCTCCACTTT,CASRNSSYNSPLHF
TRBJ2-7,TRBV6-5,few,TRBD2,TGTGCCAGCAGTCCAGGGACTAGCGTCTGGGGTGAGCAGTACTTC,CASSPGTSVWGEQYF
TRBJ1-2,TRBV14,few,TRBD1,TGTGCCAGCAGCCAAGTAAAACAGGGGGCGGCGGCGAACTATGGCTACACCTTC,CASSQVKQGAAANYGYTF
TRBJ2-1,TRBV4-1,NA,TRBD2,TGCGCCAGCAGCCAAGATTCGGACAGGCGGGGGGGGGTCTACAATGAGCAGTTCTTC,CASSQDSDRRGGVYNEQFF
TRBJ2-2,TRBV12-5,NA,NA,TGTGCTAGTGGTTTGGGACAGGTAAATCACACCGGGGAGCTGTTTTTT,CASGLGQVNHTGELFF